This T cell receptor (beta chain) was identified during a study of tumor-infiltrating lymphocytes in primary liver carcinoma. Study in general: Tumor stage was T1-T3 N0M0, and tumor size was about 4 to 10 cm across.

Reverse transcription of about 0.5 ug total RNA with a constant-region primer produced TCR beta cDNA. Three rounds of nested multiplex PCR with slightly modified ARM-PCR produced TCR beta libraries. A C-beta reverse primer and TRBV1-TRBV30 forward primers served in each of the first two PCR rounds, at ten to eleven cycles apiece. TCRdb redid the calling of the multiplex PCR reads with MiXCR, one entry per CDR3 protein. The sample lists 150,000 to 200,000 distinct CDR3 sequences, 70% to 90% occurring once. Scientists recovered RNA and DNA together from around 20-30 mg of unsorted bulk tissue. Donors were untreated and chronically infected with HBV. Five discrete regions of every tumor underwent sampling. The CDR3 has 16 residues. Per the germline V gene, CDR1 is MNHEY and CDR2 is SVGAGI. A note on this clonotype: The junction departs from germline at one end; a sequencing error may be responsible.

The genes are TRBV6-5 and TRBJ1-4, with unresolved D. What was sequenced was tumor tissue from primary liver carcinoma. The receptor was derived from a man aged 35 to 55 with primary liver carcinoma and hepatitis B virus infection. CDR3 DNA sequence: TGTGCCAACAGTGAAGGCTCGGCTTCGGGTAATGAAAAACTGTTTTTT. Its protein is CANSEGSASGNEKLFF.